This T cell receptor (beta chain) derives from a study of post-analysis software for immune sequencing data. About the study: The cohort encompassed relapsing-remitting, secondary progressive and progressive-relapsing multiple sclerosis disease courses.

Carried by the TCR beta cDNA libraries were unique molecular identifiers. One entry per CDR3 protein, called by TCRdb with MiXCR from the PCR reads. The sample consists of hundreds of thousands of distinct CDR3 sequences, roughly 38% of them appearing once. Study results and limitations: Five or six TRBV segments, TRBV5-6, TRBV5-1 and TRBV20-1 among them, were found more frequent in patients than controls.

V shed 4 bases and J 7 bases; nucleotides not matched to a gene: 9. From germline, CDR1 is MNHEY and CDR2 SVGEGT. The CDR3 has 14 amino acids. Of note for this clonotype: Antigen specificity is unknown.

The TCR sequence derives from a girl under 18 with multiple sclerosis. The sequencing sample was made of blood. The J gene is TRBJ2-7, the V gene TRBV6-2 or TRBV6-3; 8 bases line up with TRBD1. CDR3 sequence reads: CASSWAGQGMEQYF. DNA for the CDR3: TGTGCCAGCAGTTGGGCCGGACAGGGTATGGAGCAGTACTTC.